The source of this T cell receptor (beta chain) is a study of molecular identifiers for immune sequencing clone quantification. Notes on the study in general: Among effectors, clones above 20 RNA copies held over 98% of molecules; among naive cells, under 1%. Spiked TCR RNA from one Jurkat cell reportedly showed up when mixed among one million naive cells.

The authors built bulk TCR libraries by previously described methods with listed TCR primers. TCRdb ran MiXCR on the PCR reads and lists one entry per CDR3 protein. The sample shows some 100,000 distinct CDR3 sequences, roughly 20% of them seen only once. Libraries for naive CD8 T cells, which were made from approximately 22,000 to 940,000 sorted cells, drew on 10%, 30% or 50% of the RNA. This clonotype was counted at least ten times. Its target is unknown. The CDR3 loop spans 14 amino acids. Trimming cost V 0 bases and J 8 bases, with 13 bases left between them. Germline values: CDR1 LGHNA, CDR2 YSLEER.

This sequence joins TRBV4-3 and TRBJ1-1, with D perhaps TRBD1 (5 bases). Input material: naive CD8+ T cells from blood, with Jurkat cell RNA spiked in. The sample's subset: FACS-sorted CD8+CD4-CCR7+CD45RA+ naive T cells. The source of this sequence is a human donor in good health. Some libraries in this study had Jurkat cell RNA spiked in. CDR3 residues: CASSQDRGTPEAFF. CDR3 DNA sequence: TGCGCCAGCAGCCAAGATCGTGGGACCCCCGAAGCTTTCTTT.